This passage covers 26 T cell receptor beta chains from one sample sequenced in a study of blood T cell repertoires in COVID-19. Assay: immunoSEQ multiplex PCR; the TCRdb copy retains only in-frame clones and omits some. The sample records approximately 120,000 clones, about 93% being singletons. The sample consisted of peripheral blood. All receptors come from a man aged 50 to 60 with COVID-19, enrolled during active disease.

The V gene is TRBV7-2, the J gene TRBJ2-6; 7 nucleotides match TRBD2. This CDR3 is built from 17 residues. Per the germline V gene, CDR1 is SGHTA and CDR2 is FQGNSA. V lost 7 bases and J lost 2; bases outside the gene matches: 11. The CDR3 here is CASTLMGGGAGANVLTF. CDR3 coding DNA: TGTGCCAGCACACTTATGGGGGGAGGGGCTGGGGCCAACGTCCTGACTTTC.

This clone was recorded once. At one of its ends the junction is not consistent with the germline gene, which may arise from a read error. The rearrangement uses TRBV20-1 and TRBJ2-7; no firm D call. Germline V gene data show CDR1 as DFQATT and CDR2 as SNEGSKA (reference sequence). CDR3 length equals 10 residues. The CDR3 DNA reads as TGCAGTGCTGGAGACGACGAGCAGTACTTC. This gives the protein CSAGDDEQYF.

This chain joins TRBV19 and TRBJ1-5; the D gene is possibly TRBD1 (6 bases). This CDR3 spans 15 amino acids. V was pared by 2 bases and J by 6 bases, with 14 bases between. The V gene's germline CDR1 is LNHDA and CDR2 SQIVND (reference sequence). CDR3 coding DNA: TGTGCCAGTAGTATACAACAGGGAGAAAGTCAGCCCCAGCATTTT. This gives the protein CASSIQQGESQPQHF.

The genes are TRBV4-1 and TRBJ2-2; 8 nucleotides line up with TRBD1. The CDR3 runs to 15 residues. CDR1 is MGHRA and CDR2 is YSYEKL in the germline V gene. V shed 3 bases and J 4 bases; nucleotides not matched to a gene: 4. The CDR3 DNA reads TGCGCCAGCAGCCAGCCGACAGGGGCCACCGGGGAGCTGTTTTTT. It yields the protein CASSQPTGATGELFF.

The CDR3 spells CASSLAPGQETQYF. The CDR3 region has the DNA TGTGCCAGCAGCTTAGCACCGGGTCAAGAGACCCAGTACTTC. This chain joins TRBV7-8 and TRBJ2-5; unclear D gene. V lost 0 bases to trimming and J lost 2 bases, with 7 bases between them. The CDR3 is made up of 14 amino acids. CDR1 SGHVS and CDR2 FQNEAQ come from the germline V gene.

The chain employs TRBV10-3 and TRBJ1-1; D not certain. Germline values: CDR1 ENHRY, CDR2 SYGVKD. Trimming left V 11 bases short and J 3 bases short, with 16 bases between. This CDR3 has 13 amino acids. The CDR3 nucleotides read TGTGCCTCCCAGAGGCTACCGGACACTGAAGCTTTCTTT. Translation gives CASQRLPDTEAFF.

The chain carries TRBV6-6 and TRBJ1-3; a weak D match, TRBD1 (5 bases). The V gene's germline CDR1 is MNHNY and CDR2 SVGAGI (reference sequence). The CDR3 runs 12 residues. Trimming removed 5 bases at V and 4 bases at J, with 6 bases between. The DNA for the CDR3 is TGTGCCAGCAGTCGACAGGGAAACACCATATATTTT. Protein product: CASSRQGNTIYF.

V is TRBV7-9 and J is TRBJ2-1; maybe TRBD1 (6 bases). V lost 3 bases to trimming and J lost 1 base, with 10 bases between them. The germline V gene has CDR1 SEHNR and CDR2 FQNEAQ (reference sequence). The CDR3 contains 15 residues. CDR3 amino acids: CASSFLTGSYNEQFF. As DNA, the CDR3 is TGTGCCAGCAGCTTCCTGACAGGTTCCTACAATGAGCAGTTCTTC.

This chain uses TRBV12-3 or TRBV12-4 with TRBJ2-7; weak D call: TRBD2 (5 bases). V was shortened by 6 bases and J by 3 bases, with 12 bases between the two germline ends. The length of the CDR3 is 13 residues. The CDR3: CASSRADHYEQYF. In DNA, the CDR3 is TGTGCCAGCAGCCGAGCGGACCACTACGAGCAGTACTTC.

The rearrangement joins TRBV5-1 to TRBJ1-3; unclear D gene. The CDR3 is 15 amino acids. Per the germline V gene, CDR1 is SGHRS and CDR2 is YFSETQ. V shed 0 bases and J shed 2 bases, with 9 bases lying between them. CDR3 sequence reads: CASSLVGSTGNTIYF. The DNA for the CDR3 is TGCGCCAGCAGCTTGGTCGGGAGCACTGGAAACACCATATATTTT.

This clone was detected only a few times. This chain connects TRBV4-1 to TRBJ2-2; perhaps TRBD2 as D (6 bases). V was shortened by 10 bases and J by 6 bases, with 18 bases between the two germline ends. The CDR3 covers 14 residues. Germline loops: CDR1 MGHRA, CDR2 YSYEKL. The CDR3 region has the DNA TGCGCCACCGCCGGAGGGGCGGTCCCCGGGGAGCTGTTTTTT. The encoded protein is CATAGGAVPGELFF.

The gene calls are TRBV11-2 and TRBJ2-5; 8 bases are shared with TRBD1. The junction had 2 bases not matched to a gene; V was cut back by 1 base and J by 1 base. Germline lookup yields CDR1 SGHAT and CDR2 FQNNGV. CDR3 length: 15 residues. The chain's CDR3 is CASSLAGGLQETQYF. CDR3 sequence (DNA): TGTGCCAGCAGCTTAGCAGGGGGCCTCCAAGAGACCCAGTACTTC.

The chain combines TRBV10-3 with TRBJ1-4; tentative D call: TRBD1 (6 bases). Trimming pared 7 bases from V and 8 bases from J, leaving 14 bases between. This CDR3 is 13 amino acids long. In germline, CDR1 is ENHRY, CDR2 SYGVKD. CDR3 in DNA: TGTGCCATCAATGGGGGCGTAAGGGAAAAACTGTTTTTT. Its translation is CAINGGVREKLFF.

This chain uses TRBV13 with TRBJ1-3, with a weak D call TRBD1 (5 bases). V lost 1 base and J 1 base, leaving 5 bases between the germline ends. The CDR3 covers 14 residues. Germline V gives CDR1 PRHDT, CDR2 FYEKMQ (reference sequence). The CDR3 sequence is CASSLAGSGNTIYF. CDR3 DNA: TGTGCCAGCAGCTTAGCAGGGTCTGGAAACACCATATATTTT.

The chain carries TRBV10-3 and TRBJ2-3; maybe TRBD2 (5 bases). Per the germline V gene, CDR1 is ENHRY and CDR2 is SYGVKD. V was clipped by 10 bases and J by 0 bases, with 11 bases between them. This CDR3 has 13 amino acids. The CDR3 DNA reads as TGTGCCAGCACAGCGGAAAGCACAGATACGCAGTATTTT. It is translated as CASTAESTDTQYF.

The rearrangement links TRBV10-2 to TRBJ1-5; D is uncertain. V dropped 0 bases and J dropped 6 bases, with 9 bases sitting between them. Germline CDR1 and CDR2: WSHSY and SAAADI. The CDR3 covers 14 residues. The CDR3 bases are TGCGCCAGCAGTGAGTCAGGAGTTCGTCAGCCCCAGCATTTT. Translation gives CASSESGVRQPQHF.

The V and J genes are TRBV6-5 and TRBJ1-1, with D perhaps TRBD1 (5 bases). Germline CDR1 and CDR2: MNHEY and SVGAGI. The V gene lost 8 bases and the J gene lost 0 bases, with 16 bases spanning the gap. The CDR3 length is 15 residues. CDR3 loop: CASGVGGGLNTEAFF. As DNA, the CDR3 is TGTGCCAGCGGCGTCGGTGGGGGGTTGAACACTGAAGCTTTCTTT.

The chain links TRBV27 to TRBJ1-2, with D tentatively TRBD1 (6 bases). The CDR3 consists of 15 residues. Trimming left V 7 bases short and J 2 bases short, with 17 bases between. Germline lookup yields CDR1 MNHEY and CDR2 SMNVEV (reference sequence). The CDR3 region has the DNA TGTGCCAGCACCGAAACAATGACAGGAAACTATGGCTACACCTTC. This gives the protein CASTETMTGNYGYTF.

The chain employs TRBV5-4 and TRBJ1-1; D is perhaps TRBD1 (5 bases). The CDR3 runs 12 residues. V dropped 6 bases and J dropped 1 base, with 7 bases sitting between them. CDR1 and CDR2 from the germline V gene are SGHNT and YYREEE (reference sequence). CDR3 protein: CASNDRNTEAFF. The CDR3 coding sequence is TGTGCCAGCAACGACAGGAACACTGAAGCTTTCTTT. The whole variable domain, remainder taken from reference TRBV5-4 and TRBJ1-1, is ETGVTQSPTHLIKTRGQQVTLRCSSQSGHNTVSWYQQALGQGPQFIFQYYREEENGRGNFPPRFSGLQFPNYSSELNVNALELDDSALYLCASNDRNTEAFFGQGTRLTVV.

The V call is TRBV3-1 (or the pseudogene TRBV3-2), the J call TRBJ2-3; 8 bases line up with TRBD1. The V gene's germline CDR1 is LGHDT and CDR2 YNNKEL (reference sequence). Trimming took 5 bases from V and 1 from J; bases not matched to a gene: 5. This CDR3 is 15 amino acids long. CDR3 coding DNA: TGTGCCAGCAGCTATCAGGGGGCCGGCACAGATACGCAGTATTTT. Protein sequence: CASSYQGAGTDTQYF.

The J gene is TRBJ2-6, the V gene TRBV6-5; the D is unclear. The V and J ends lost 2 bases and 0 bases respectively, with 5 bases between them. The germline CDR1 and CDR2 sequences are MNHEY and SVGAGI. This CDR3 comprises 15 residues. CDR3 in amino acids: CASSYEASGANVLTF. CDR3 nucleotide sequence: TGTGCCAGCAGTTACGAGGCCTCTGGGGCCAACGTCCTGACTTTC.

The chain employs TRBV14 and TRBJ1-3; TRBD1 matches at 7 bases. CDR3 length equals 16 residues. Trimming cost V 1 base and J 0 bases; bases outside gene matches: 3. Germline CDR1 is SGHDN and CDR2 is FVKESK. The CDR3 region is CASSQAAGGSGNTIYF. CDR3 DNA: TGTGCCAGCAGCCAAGCGGCAGGGGGCTCTGGAAACACCATATATTTT.

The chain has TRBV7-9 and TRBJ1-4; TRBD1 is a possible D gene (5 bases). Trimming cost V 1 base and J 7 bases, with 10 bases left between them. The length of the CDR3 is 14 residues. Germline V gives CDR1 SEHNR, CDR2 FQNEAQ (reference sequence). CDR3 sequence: CASSLGGRAEKLFF. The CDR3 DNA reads TGTGCCAGCAGCTTAGGGGGCAGGGCTGAAAAACTGTTTTTT.

CDR3 in amino acids: CASSQVGGSQPQHF. CDR3 nucleotide sequence: TGTGCCAGCAGCCAAGTAGGGGGAAGTCAGCCCCAGCATTTT. This chain connects TRBV3-1 (or the pseudogene TRBV3-2) to TRBJ1-5, with D possibly TRBD1 on 6 matching bases. V gave up 1 base and J gave up 6 bases, with 10 bases separating them. This CDR3 spans 14 amino acids. Germline CDR1 reads LGHDT; CDR2 reads YNNKEL (reference sequence).

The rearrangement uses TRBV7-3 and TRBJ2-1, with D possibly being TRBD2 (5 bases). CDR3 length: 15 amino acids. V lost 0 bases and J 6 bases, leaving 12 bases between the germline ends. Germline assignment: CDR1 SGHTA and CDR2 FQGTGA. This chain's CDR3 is CASSLTSAVGNEQFF. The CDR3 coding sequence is TGTGCCAGCAGCTTAACGTCAGCGGTAGGCAATGAGCAGTTCTTC.

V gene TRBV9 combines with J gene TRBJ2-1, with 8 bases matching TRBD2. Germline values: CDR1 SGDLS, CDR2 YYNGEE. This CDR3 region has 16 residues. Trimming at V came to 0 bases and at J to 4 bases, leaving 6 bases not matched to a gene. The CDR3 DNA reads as TGTGCCAGCAGCGTAGGTTCAGCGGGAGTTTACAATGAGCAGTTCTTC. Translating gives CASSVGSAGVYNEQFF.